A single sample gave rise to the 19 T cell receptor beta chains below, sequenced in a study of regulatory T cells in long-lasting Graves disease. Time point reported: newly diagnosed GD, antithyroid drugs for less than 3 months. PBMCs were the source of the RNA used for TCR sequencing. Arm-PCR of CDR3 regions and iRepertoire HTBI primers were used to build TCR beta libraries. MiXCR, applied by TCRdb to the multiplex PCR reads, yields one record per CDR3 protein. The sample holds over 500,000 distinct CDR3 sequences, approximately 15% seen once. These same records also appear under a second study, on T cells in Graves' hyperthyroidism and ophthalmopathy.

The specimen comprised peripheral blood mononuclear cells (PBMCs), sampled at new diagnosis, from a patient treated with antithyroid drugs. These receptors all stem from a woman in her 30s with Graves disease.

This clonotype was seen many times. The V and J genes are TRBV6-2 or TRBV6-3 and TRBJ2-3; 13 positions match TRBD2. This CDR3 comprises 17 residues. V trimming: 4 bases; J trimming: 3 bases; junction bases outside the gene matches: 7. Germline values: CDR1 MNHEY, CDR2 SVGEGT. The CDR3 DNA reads TGTGCCAGCAGTTTAAGGACTAGCGGGAGAACAACAGATACGCAGTATTTT. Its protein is CASSLRTSGRTTDTQYF.

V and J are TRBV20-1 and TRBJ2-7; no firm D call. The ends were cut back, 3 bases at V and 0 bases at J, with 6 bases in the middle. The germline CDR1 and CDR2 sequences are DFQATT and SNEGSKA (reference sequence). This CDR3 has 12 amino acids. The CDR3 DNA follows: TGCAGTGCTAGCAAGAGCTCCTACGAGCAGTACTTC. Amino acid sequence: CSASKSSYEQYF.

The CDR3 reads CASSLAEIAYEQYF. The CDR3 DNA sequence: TGTGCCAGCAGCTTAGCGGAGATCGCCTACGAGCAGTACTTC. The V and J genes are TRBV7-8 and TRBJ2-7; D unclear. Trimming shortened V by 0 bases and J by 2 bases, and 8 bases separated the two germline ends. Germline loops: CDR1 SGHVS, CDR2 FQNEAQ. The CDR3 runs to 14 residues.

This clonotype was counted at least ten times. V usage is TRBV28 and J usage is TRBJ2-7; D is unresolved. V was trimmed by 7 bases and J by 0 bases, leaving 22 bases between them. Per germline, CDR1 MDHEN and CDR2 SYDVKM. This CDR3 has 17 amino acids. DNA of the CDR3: TGTGCCAGCACCGCCCCCCTCCAGGACCTGAGCTCCTACGAGCAGTACTTC. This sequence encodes CASTAPLQDLSSYEQYF.

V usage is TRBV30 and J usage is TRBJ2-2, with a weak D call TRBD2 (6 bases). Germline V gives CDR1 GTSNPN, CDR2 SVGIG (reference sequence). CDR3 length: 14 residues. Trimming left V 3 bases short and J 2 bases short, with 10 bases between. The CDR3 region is CAWSTGVNTGELFF. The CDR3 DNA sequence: TGTGCCTGGAGCACGGGAGTTAACACCGGGGAGCTGTTTTTT.

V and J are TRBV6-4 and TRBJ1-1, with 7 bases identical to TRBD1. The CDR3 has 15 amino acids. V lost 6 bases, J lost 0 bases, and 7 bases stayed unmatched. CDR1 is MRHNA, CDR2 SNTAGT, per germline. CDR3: CASSPEGAVNTEAFF. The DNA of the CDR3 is TGTGCCAGCAGCCCAGAGGGGGCGGTGAACACTGAAGCTTTCTTT.

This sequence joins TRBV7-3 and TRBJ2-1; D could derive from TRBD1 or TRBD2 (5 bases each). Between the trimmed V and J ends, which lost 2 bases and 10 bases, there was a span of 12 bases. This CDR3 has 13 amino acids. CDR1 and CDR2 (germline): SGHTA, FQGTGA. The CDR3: CASSLVRDGEQFF. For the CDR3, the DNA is TGTGCCAGCAGCTTAGTTAGGGACGGGGAGCAGTTCTTC.

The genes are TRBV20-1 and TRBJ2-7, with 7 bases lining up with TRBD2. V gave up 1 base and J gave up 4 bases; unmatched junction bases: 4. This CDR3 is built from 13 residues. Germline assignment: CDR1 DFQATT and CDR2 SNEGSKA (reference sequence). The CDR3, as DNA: TGCAGTGCTAGAGCCCCGGGAGGTTACGAGCAGTACTTC. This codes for CSARAPGGYEQYF.

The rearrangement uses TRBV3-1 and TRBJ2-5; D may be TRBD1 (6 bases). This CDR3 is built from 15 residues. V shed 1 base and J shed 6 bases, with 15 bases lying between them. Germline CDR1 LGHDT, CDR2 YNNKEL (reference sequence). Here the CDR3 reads CASSQATGIRKTQYF. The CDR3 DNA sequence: TGTGCCAGCAGCCAAGCTACAGGGATCAGAAAGACCCAGTACTTC.

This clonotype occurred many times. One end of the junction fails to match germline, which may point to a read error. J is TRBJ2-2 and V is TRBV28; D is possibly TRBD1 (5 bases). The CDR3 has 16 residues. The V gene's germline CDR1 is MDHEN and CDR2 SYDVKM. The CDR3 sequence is CASSLAGAPNTEELFF. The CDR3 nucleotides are TGTGCCAGCAGTTTAGCTGGGGCCCCGAACACCGAGGAGCTGTTTTTT. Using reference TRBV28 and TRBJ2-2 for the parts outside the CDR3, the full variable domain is DVKVTQSSRYLVKRTGEKVFLECVQDMDHENMFWYRQDPGLGLRLIYFSYDVKMKEKGDIPEGYSVSREKKERFSLILESASTNQTSMYLCASSLAGAPNTEELFFGEGSRLTVL.

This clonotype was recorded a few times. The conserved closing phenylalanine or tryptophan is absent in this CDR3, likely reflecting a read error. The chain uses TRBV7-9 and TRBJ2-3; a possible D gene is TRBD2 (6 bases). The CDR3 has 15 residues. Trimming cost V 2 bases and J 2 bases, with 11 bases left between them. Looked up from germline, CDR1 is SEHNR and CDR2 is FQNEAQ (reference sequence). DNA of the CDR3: TGTGCCAGCAGCTTAAGGACTACCGCCACAGATACGCAGTATCTT. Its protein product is CASSLRTTATDTQYL.

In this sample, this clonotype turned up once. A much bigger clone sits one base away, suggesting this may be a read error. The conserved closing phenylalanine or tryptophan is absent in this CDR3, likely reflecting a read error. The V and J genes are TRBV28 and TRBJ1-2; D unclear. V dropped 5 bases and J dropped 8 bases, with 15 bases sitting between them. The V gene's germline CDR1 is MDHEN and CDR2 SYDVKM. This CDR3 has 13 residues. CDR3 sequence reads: CASSLSSSRGYTS. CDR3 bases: TGTGCCAGCAGTCTCTCCTCGTCGCGAGGCTACACCTCC.

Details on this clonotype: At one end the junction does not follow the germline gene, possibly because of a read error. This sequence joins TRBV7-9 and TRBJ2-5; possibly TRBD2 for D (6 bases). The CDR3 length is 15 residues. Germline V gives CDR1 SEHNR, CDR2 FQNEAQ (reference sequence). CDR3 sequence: CASSYGEGLQETQYF. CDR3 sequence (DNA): TGCGCCAGCAGCTACGGCGAGGGACTCCAAGAGACCCAGTACTTC.

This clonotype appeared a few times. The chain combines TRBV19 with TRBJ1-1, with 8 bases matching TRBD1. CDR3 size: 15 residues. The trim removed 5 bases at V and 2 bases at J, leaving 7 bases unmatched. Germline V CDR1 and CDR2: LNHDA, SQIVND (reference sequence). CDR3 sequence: CASSRDRRDNTEAFF. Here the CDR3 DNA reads TGTGCCAGTAGTCGGGACAGGAGAGATAACACTGAAGCTTTCTTT.

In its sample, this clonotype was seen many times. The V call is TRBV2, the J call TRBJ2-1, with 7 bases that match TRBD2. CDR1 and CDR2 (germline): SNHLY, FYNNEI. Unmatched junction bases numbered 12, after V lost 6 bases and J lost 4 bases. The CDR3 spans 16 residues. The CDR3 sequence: CASSVPQAGIYNEQFF. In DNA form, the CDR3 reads TGTGCCAGCAGCGTTCCGCAAGCGGGAATTTACAATGAGCAGTTCTTC.

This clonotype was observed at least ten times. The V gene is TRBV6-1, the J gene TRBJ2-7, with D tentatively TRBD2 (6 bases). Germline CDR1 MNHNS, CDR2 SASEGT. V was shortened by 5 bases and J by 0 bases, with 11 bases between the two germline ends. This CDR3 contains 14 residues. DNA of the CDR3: TGTGCCAGCAGTCGGGACTCCAGCTCCTACGAGCAGTACTTC. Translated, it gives CASSRDSSSYEQYF.

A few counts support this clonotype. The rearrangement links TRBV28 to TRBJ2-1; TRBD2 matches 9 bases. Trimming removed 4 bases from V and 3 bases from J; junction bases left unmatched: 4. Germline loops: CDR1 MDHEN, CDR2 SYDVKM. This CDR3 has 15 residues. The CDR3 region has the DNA TGTGCCAGCAGTTCGGCGGGAGGGGGCTACAATGAGCAGTTCTTC. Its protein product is CASSSAGGGYNEQFF. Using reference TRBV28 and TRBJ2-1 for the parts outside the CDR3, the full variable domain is DVKVTQSSRYLVKRTGEKVFLECVQDMDHENMFWYRQDPGLGLRLIYFSYDVKMKEKGDIPEGYSVSREKKERFSLILESASTNQTSMYLCASSSAGGGYNEQFFGPGTRLTVL.

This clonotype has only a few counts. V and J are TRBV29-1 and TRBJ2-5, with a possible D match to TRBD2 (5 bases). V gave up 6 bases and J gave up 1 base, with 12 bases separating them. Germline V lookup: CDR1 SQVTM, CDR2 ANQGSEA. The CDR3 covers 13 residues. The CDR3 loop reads CSVRGSPQETQYF. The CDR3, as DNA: TGCAGCGTGAGAGGGTCCCCCCAAGAGACCCAGTACTTC.

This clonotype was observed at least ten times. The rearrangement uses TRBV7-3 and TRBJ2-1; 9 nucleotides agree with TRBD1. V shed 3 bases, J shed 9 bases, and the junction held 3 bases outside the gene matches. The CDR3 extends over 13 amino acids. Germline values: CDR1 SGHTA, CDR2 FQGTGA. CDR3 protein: CASSLGQGVEQFF. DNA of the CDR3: TGTGCCAGCAGCTTGGGACAGGGTGTTGAGCAGTTCTTC.